This entry lists 30 T cell receptor beta chains sequenced from one sample in a study of cytomegalovirus exposure and HLA in healthy donors (dated by TCRdb to the late 2010s). Libraries came from the immunoSEQ multiplex PCR assay. For the multiplex PCR, a mixture combining 60 forward primers for TCR Vbeta segments and 13 reverse primers for TCR Jbeta segments was used. The table was pulled from immuneACCESS by TCRdb, which kept in-frame rearrangements only. Such tables lose some clones; where checked, under half of the loss comes from unresolved V genes, and the rest has no known cause. Recorded for this sample are about 150,000 clones; about 80% of them occurred a single time. Approximately 6.1% of the sample lies in the top ten. The source material was PBMCs. The receptor source for this set is a man aged 30 to 45 in good health and CMV-seropositive.

Only one count was recorded for this clone. The J gene is TRBJ2-1, the V gene TRBV28; the D is unclear. V lost 5 bases to trimming and J lost 5 bases, with 7 bases between them. The CDR3 is made up of 12 amino acids. Germline CDR1 and CDR2: MDHEN and SYDVKM. For the CDR3, the DNA is TGTGCCAGCAGTCGCGAAAACAATGAGCAGTTCTTC. Protein product: CASSRENNEQFF. The complete variable domain, with remaining parts taken from reference TRBV28 and TRBJ2-1, reads DVKVTQSSRYLVKRTGEKVFLECVQDMDHENMFWYRQDPGLGLRLIYFSYDVKMKEKGDIPEGYSVSREKKERFSLILESASTNQTSMYLCASSRENNEQFFGPGTRLTVL.

V and J are TRBV30 and TRBJ2-7; 9 bases line up with TRBD1. CDR1 is GTSNPN and CDR2 is SVGIG in the germline V gene (reference sequence). The CDR3 runs to 14 residues. After removal of 0 bases from V and 4 bases from J, the junction contained 4 bases not matched to a gene. CDR3 coding DNA: TGTGCCTGGAGTGTGGGGACAGGGTGGTACGAGCAGTACTTC. Residues: CAWSVGTGWYEQYF. Full variable domain (remainder filled in from reference TRBV30 and TRBJ2-7): SQTIHQWPATLVQPVGSPLSLECTVEGTSNPNLYWYRQAAGRGLQLLFYSVGIGQISSEVPQNLSASRPQDRQFILSSKKLLLSDSGFYLCAWSVGTGWYEQYFGPGTRLTVT.

The rearrangement uses TRBV7-6 and TRBJ2-2, with D uncertain. CDR1 is SGHVS and CDR2 is FNYEAQ in the germline V gene. The V end was cut by 4 bases, the J end by 2 bases, with 8 bases between. The CDR3 extends over 14 amino acids. The CDR3 DNA sequence: TGTGCCAGCAGCTCCACACCCAACACCGGGGAGCTGTTTTTT. It specifies CASSSTPNTGELFF. Supplemented by reference TRBV7-6 and TRBJ2-2, the full variable domain reads GAGVSQSPRYKVTKRGQDVALRCDPISGHVSLYWYRQALGQGPEFLTYFNYEAQQDKSGLPNDRFSAERPEGSISTLTIQRTEQRDSAMYRCASSSTPNTGELFFGEGSRLTVL.

The chain is built from TRBV27 and TRBJ2-7, with TRBD2 matching 10 bases. In germline, CDR1 is MNHEY, CDR2 SMNVEV (reference sequence). V was clipped by 6 bases and J by 3 bases; unmatched bases: 8. CDR3 size: 15 residues. The CDR3 region is CASRFSGTSDYEQYF. Here the CDR3 DNA reads TGTGCCAGCAGGTTTAGCGGGACTAGCGACTACGAGCAGTACTTC.

This clone was counted a single time. The identical CDR3 is also encoded by other nucleotide sequences in the sample. The genes are TRBV18 and TRBJ2-1; 7 bases map to TRBD1. The CDR3 length is 14 residues. The junction had 2 bases not matched to a gene; V was cut back by 1 base and J by 5 bases. Germline V gene lookup returns CDR1 KGHSH and CDR2 LQKENI. The CDR3 spells CASSPRDRDNEQFF. The CDR3 DNA is TGTGCCAGCTCACCACGCGACAGGGACAATGAGCAGTTCTTC.

The chain uses TRBV7-2 and TRBJ2-3; the match to TRBD2 covers 7 bases. The length of the CDR3 is 14 residues. With V trimmed by 7 bases and J by 4 bases, 8 bases remained unmatched. The germline CDR1 and CDR2 sequences are SGHTA and FQGNSA. The chain's CDR3 is CASTREVFSDTQYF. CDR3 nucleotides: TGTGCCAGCACCCGGGAGGTGTTTTCAGATACGCAGTATTTT.

The chain has TRBV27 and TRBJ2-1; TRBD2 matches 11 bases. The CDR3 is 19 amino acids. The V gene end was trimmed by 3 bases and the J gene end by 6 bases; junction bases not matched to a gene: 16. The germline gives CDR1 MNHEY, CDR2 SMNVEV (reference sequence). CDR3 residues: CASSFVGQRLAGYINEQFF. For the CDR3, the DNA is TGTGCCAGCAGTTTTGTAGGACAGCGACTAGCGGGGTATATCAATGAGCAGTTCTTC.

There are a few counts of this clone. The chain couples TRBV7-9 to TRBJ1-1; D unclear. This CDR3 is 13 amino acids long. CDR1 is SEHNR and CDR2 is FQNEAQ in the germline V gene (reference sequence). V shed 1 base and J shed 7 bases, with 10 bases lying between them. CDR3 sequence: CASSLGSWSEAFF. The DNA for the CDR3 is TGTGCCAGCAGCTTAGGGTCTTGGAGTGAAGCTTTCTTT.

The rearrangement links TRBV2 to TRBJ2-4; 10 bases agree with TRBD1. Trimming cost V 5 bases and J 8 bases; bases outside gene matches: 6. Germline CDR1 SNHLY, CDR2 FYNNEI. The CDR3 extends over 14 amino acids. The CDR3: CASSPDRGEYIQYF. Written as DNA, the CDR3 is TGTGCCAGCAGTCCGGACAGGGGGGAGTACATTCAGTACTTC.

The V call is TRBV11-1, the J call TRBJ2-1; D unclear. The ends were cut back, 4 bases at V and 10 bases at J, with 14 bases in the middle. The germline V gene has CDR1 SGHAT and CDR2 FQDESV (reference sequence). The CDR3 is 13 residues long. CDR3 region: CASSSSLPGEQFF. The DNA for the CDR3 is TGTGCCAGCAGCTCTAGTCTTCCCGGGGAGCAGTTCTTC.

V and J are TRBV6-1 and TRBJ2-5; D remains unclear. TRBJ2-7 matches the DNA end more closely, so the J call is doubtful. This CDR3 region has 11 residues. Germline V gene lookup returns CDR1 MNHNS and CDR2 SASEGT. The CDR3: CASSVHYEQYF. CDR3 bases: TGTGCCAGCAGTGTACACTACGAGCAGTACTTC.

The chain uses TRBV6-5 and TRBJ2-2; D possibly corresponds to TRBD1 (5 bases). Trimming took off 7 bases at V and 6 bases at J, with 9 bases between the two ends. The CDR3 length is 12 residues. CDR1 and CDR2 from the germline V gene are MNHEY and SVGAGI. The CDR3 nucleotides are TGTGCCAGCACCCTCAGGGCCGGGGAGCTGTTTTTT. Protein sequence: CASTLRAGELFF.

The V call is TRBV7-7, the J call TRBJ2-5; 10 bases match TRBD2. This CDR3 has 15 amino acids. V lost 3 bases to trimming and J lost 4 bases; unmatched junction nucleotides: 5. CDR1 is SSHAT and CDR2 is FNYEAQ in the germline V gene (reference sequence). CDR3 loop: CASSFSGGAGETQYF. The CDR3 nucleotides are TGTGCCAGCAGCTTCAGCGGGGGGGCCGGAGAGACCCAGTACTTC.

The genes are TRBV18 and TRBJ1-1, with a weak D call TRBD1 (5 bases). Germline V lookup: CDR1 KGHSH, CDR2 LQKENI. There are 14 residues in the CDR3. The ends were cut back, 6 bases at V and 0 bases at J, with 11 bases in the middle. The CDR3 DNA follows: TGTGCCAGCTCGCCGACAGCCCTGAACACTGAAGCTTTCTTT. Residues: CASSPTALNTEAFF.

V is TRBV19 and J is TRBJ1-4; 8 bases agree with TRBD1. V trimming: 3 bases; J trimming: 0 bases; junction bases outside the gene matches: 6. Germline-derived CDR1 and CDR2 are LNHDA and SQIVND (reference sequence). The CDR3 has 17 residues. The CDR3 coding sequence is TGTGCCAGTAGTATTCCCGGGACAGGTGCAACTAATGAAAAACTGTTTTTT. Protein sequence: CASSIPGTGATNEKLFF.

This clone was recorded a few times. The chain employs TRBV5-1 and TRBJ2-1, with 8 nucleotides matching TRBD1. Germline V gene lookup returns CDR1 SGHRS and CDR2 YFSETQ. Germline trimming cut 4 bases from V and 5 bases from J; bases unmatched to any gene: 8. This CDR3 comprises 15 residues. The CDR3 nucleotides are TGCGCCAGCAGCCGGACCGGGACAGGAAACAATGAGCAGTTCTTC. It specifies CASSRTGTGNNEQFF.

This clone has only a few counts. Written as DNA, the CDR3 is TGTGCCAGCAGCTTGGAGCCCTCTGGGGCCAACGTCCTGACTTTC. It codes for CASSLEPSGANVLTF. This chain uses TRBV5-6 with TRBJ2-6; D is unclear. Trimming stripped 0 bases from V and 0 bases from J, with 4 bases between. CDR1 is SGHDT and CDR2 is YYEEEE in the germline V gene. The CDR3 extends over 15 amino acids.

Concerning this clone: The junction and the germline gene differ at one end; a read error may be behind it. The chain recombines TRBV5-6 with TRBJ2-6, with TRBD1 matching 7 bases. Germline-derived CDR1 and CDR2 are SGHDT and YYEEEE. This CDR3 comprises 15 residues. The CDR3 coding sequence is TGTGCCAGCAGCTTTGGACAGGCTGGGGCCAACGGCCTGACTTTC. Its protein is CASSFGQAGANGLTF.

This chain connects TRBV11-2 to TRBJ1-3, with D maybe TRBD1 (5 bases). Trimming took 4 bases from V and 1 from J, leaving 5 bases between them. This CDR3 is built from 13 residues. The germline V gene encodes CDR1 SGHAT and CDR2 FQNNGV. The CDR3 DNA sequence: TGTGCCAGCAGCTCAGGGTCTGGAAACACCATATATTTT. It yields the protein CASSSGSGNTIYF.

V usage is TRBV30 and J usage is TRBJ2-4; 7 nucleotides agree with TRBD1. CDR1 is GTSNPN and CDR2 is SVGIG in the germline V gene (reference sequence). The J segment lost 6 bases and the V segment lost 4 bases, leaving 12 bases of the junction unmatched. The CDR3 has 15 residues. CDR3 protein: CAWTRMRGGLNIQYF. The CDR3 bases are TGTGCCTGGACCCGAATGAGAGGGGGCTTAAACATTCAGTACTTC.

J is TRBJ1-1 and V is TRBV5-4, with 8 bases fitting TRBD1. The length of the CDR3 is 14 residues. V lost 4 bases and J lost 8; bases outside the gene matches: 10. Germline values: CDR1 SGHNT, CDR2 YYREEE (reference sequence). DNA of the CDR3: TGTGCCAGCAGCCCGGGGTGGGGACAGGCGGAAGCTTTCTTT. It codes for CASSPGWGQAEAFF.

The V call is TRBV2, the J call TRBJ2-3; TRBD2 agrees at 8 bases. Germline V gene sequence: CDR1 SNHLY, CDR2 FYNNEI. Unmatched junction bases numbered 11, after V lost 4 bases and J lost 2 bases. The CDR3 extends over 17 amino acids. CDR3 sequence: CASSVHREGRITDTQYF. CDR3 DNA sequence: TGTGCCAGCAGTGTTCACCGGGAGGGCCGGATCACAGATACGCAGTATTTT. The whole variable domain, filled in from reference TRBV2 and TRBJ2-3, reads EPEVTQTPSHQVTQMGQEVILRCVPISNHLYFYWYRQILGQKVEFLVSFYNNEISEKSEIFDDQFSVERPDGSNFTLKIRSTKLEDSAMYFCASSVHREGRITDTQYFGPGTRLTVL.

The chain uses TRBV4-1 and TRBJ1-5; possible D gene TRBD1, 5 bases. V was pared by 4 bases and J by 3 bases, with 13 bases between. This CDR3 has 15 residues. Germline-derived CDR1 and CDR2 are MGHRA and YSYEKL. CDR3: CASSPGLTLNQPQHF. Here the CDR3 DNA reads TGCGCCAGCAGCCCGGGACTTACACTCAATCAGCCCCAGCATTTT.

J is TRBJ1-4 and V is TRBV9; no firm D call. V was shortened by 3 bases and J by 2 bases, with 8 bases between the two germline ends. Germline loops: CDR1 SGDLS, CDR2 YYNGEE. The CDR3 covers 14 residues. CDR3 nucleotide sequence: TGTGCCAGCAGCGCCACGGGGACTAATGAAAAACTGTTTTTT. It translates to CASSATGTNEKLFF.

V and J are TRBV27 and TRBJ2-7; D remains ambiguous. The germline V gene has CDR1 MNHEY and CDR2 SMNVEV (reference sequence). The germline V and J ends were trimmed by 5 bases and 3 bases, with 5 bases remaining between them. The CDR3 spans 11 residues. The CDR3 sequence: CASSLLYEQYF. CDR3 nucleotide sequence: TGTGCCAGCAGTCTTCTCTACGAGCAGTACTTC.

The CDR3 nucleotides are TGTGCCAGCAGCTTGGTTACAGGGTTCATCGGGGAGCTGTTTTTT. This codes for CASSLVTGFIGELFF. V is TRBV5-8 and J is TRBJ2-2; possibly TRBD1 for D (6 bases). The germline CDR1 and CDR2 sequences are SGHTS and YDEGEE. The CDR3 extends over 15 amino acids. Trimming removed 0 bases from V and 7 bases from J, with 13 bases in between.

V is TRBV27 and J is TRBJ1-1, with 7 bases aligning to TRBD1. CDR1 is MNHEY, CDR2 SMNVEV, per germline (reference sequence). The CDR3 runs to 14 residues. J was trimmed by 5 bases and V by 6 bases; bases with no gene match: 9. This chain's CDR3 is CASRSDRAATEAFF. CDR3 bases: TGTGCCAGCAGGTCCGACAGGGCTGCGACTGAAGCTTTCTTT.

The chain joins TRBV7-8 to TRBJ2-2, with 9 bases aligning to TRBD2. Per the germline V gene, CDR1 is SGHVS and CDR2 is FQNEAQ. With V trimmed by 1 base and J by 3 bases, 6 bases remained unmatched. CDR3 length equals 17 residues. The DNA of the CDR3 is TGTGCCAGCAGCTTAGAGGCGGGAGGGTCGTACACCGGGGAGCTGTTTTTT. The encoded protein is CASSLEAGGSYTGELFF.

This chain joins TRBV2 and TRBJ2-7, with 8 bases fitting TRBD1. The trim removed 8 bases at V and 2 bases at J, leaving 5 bases unmatched. Per germline, CDR1 SNHLY and CDR2 FYNNEI. This CDR3 contains 13 residues. The CDR3, as DNA: TGTGCCAGCTCCGGACAGGGTCCCTACGAGCAGTACTTC. Translating it yields CASSGQGPYEQYF.

Only one count was recorded for this clone. The genes are TRBV28 and TRBJ1-1; perhaps TRBD1 as D (6 bases). The CDR3 runs to 13 residues. Germline V gene lookup returns CDR1 MDHEN and CDR2 SYDVKM. Trimming took 5 bases from V and 4 from J, leaving 11 bases between them. The CDR3 protein is CASSLTGITEAFF. The CDR3 DNA is TGTGCCAGCAGTCTAACAGGGATCACTGAAGCTTTCTTT.